This T cell receptor beta chain was found in a study of blood T cells in healthy people across ages. Then a second PCR, running about 6 to 11 cycles, was carried out with a sample-barcoded 5' primer and a J-beta primer mix. The template-switch adaptor was a 5' adaptor with 12 random nucleotides. It tagged each cDNA molecule. MiXCR, run by TCRdb on the 5' RACE reads, gives a single entry per CDR3 protein. Seen here are under 2 million distinct CDR3 sequences, about 31% observed once, and the top ten hold approximately 10%. This CDR3 comprises 12 residues. Deletions cut 6 bases from V and 1 base from J, with 9 bases between. CDR1 is DFQATT and CDR2 is SNEGSKA in the germline V gene (reference sequence).

The sequenced sample consisted of blood. The clonotype comes from a woman aged 25 to 39 in good health. The rearrangement links TRBV20-1 to TRBJ1-1, with a tentative D call TRBD1 (6 bases). CDR3 in amino acids: CSAQDRNTEAFF. CDR3 sequence (DNA): TGCAGTGCCCAGGACAGGAACACTGAAGCTTTCTTT.